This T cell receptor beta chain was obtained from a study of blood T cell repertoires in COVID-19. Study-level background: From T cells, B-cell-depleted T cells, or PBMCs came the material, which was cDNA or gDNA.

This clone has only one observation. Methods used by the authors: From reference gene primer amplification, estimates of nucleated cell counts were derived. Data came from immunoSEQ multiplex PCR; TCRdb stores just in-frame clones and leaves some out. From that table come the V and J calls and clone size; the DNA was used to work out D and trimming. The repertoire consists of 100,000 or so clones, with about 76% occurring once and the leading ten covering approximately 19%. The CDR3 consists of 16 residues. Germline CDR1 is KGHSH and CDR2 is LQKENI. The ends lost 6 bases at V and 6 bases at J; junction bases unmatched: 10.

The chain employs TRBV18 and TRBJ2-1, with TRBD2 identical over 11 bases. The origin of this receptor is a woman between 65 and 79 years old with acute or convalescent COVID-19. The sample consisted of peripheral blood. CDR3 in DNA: TGTGCCAGCTCCCCCGATAGCGGGGGGGTCGGCAATGAGCAGTTCTTC. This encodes CASSPDSGGVGNEQFF.